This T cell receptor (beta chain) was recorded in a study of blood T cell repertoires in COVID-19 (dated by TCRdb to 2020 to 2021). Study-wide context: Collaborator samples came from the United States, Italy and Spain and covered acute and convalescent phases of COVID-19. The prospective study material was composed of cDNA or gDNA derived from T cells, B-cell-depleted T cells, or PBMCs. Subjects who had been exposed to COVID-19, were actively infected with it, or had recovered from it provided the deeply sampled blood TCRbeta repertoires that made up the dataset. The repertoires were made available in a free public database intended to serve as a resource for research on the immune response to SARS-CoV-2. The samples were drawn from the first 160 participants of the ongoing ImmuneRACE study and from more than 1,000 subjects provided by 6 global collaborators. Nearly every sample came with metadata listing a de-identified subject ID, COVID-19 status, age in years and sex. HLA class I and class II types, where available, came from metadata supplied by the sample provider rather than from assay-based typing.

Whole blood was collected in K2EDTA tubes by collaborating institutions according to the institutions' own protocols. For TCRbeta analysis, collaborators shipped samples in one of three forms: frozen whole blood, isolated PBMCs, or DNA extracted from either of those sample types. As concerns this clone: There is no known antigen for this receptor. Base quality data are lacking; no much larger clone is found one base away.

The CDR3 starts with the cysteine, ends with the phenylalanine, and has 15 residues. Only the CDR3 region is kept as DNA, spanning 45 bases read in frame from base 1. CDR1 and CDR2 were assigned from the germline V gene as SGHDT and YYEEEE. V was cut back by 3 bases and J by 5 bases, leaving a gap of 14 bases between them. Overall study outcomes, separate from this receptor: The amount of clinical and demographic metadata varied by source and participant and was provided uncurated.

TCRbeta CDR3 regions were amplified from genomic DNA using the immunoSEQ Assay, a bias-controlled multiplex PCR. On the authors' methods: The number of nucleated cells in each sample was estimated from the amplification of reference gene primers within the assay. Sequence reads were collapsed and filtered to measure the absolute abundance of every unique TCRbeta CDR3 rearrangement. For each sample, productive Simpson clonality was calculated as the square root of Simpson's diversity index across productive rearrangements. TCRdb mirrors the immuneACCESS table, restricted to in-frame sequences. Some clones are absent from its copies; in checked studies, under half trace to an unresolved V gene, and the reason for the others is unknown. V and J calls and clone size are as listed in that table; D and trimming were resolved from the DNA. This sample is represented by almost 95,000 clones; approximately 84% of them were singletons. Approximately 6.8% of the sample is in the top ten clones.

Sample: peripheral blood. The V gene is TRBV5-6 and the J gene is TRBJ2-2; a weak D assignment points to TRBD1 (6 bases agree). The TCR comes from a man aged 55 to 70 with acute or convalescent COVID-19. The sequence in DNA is TGTGCCAGCAGCTGGGGGCTAGAGAAAACCGGGGAGCTGTTTTTT. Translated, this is CASSWGLEKTGELFF.